This entry lists 28 T cell receptor beta chains sequenced from one sample in a study of blood T cell repertoires in COVID-19. Clones were sequenced by immunoSEQ multiplex PCR, and TCRdb holds only the in-frame ones, with some missing. The sample has around 300,000 clones, 88% seen once; the top ten hold just under 1%. The sample comprised PBMCs or T cells enriched from blood (not recorded which). The receptors were sampled from a woman aged 25 to 45 who had recovered from COVID-19.

The gene calls are TRBV9 and TRBJ2-3, with 9 bases matching TRBD2. V shed 7 bases, J shed 6 bases, and the junction held 12 bases outside the gene matches. The CDR3 totals 15 residues. CDR1 and CDR2 from the germline V gene are SGDLS and YYNGEE. Here the CDR3 DNA reads TGTGCCAGCGGGGTGGCGGGAGGGCCTTTGGATACGCAGTATTTT. Translated, it gives CASGVAGGPLDTQYF.

This clone was seen only a few times. CDR3 sequence reads: CASSLQNEQFF. Written as DNA, the CDR3 is TGCGCCAGCAGCTTACAAAATGAGCAGTTCTTC. The chain employs TRBV5-1 and TRBJ2-1; D remains unclear. The CDR3 covers 11 residues. Trimming shortened V by 2 bases and J by 7 bases, and 4 bases separated the two germline ends. The V gene's germline CDR1 is SGHRS and CDR2 YFSETQ.

This clone was counted a single time. This chain links TRBV7-9 with TRBJ2-1; D unresolved. V lost 5 bases to trimming and J lost 8 bases, with 4 bases between them. The V gene's germline CDR1 is SEHNR and CDR2 FQNEAQ (reference sequence). The CDR3 covers 10 residues. CDR3 residues: CASSPYEQFF. The CDR3 bases are TGTGCCAGCAGCCCATATGAGCAGTTCTTC.

The chain couples TRBV5-1 to TRBJ2-5, with 9 bases fitting TRBD1. There are 15 residues in the CDR3. Germline values: CDR1 SGHRS, CDR2 YFSETQ. The trim removed 2 bases at V and 4 bases at J, leaving 6 bases unmatched. CDR3 DNA: TGCGCCAGCAGCTTCGGGACAGGGCTGGGAGAGACCCAGTACTTC. Amino acids: CASSFGTGLGETQYF.

The chain is built from TRBV10-1 and TRBJ2-1, with D possibly TRBD2 on 6 matching bases. The length of the CDR3 is 17 residues. Germline V gene lookup returns CDR1 WNHNN and CDR2 SYGVQD (reference sequence). Trimming cost V 3 bases and J 1 base, with 16 bases left between them. CDR3 nucleotide sequence: TGCGCCAGCAGTGATCCGGCCAAGGAGGGGTCCTACAATGAGCAGTTCTTC. Translating gives CASSDPAKEGSYNEQFF.

The genes are TRBV7-6 and TRBJ1-3; D gene ambiguous. V lost 5 bases, J lost 0 bases, and 17 bases lay in between. Germline CDR1 is SGHVS and CDR2 is FNYEAQ. The CDR3 totals 17 residues. The CDR3 region has the DNA TGTGCCAGCAGCCCCTCGGCGCGGCAGAGCTCTGGAAACACCATATATTTT. It encodes CASSPSARQSSGNTIYF.

The CDR3 spells CASSRPLSRRGQETQYF. The DNA of the CDR3 is TGTGCCAGCAGCCGTCCGTTATCCCGAAGGGGGCAAGAGACCCAGTACTTC. The chain has TRBV7-9 and TRBJ2-5, with D possibly TRBD1 on 6 matching bases. The CDR3 is made up of 17 amino acids. Between the trimmed V and J ends, which lost 5 bases and 2 bases, there was a span of 21 bases. CDR1 and CDR2 (germline): SEHNR, FQNEAQ (reference sequence).

The chain has TRBV3-1 (or the pseudogene TRBV3-2) and TRBJ1-2, with D perhaps matching TRBD1 (6 bases). V was pared by 3 bases and J by 1 base, with 12 bases between. CDR1 is LGHDT and CDR2 is YNNKEL in the germline V gene (reference sequence). The CDR3 runs to 15 residues. The CDR3 protein is CASSHWDTFNYGYTF. Here the CDR3 DNA reads TGTGCCAGCAGCCATTGGGACACTTTTAACTATGGCTACACCTTC.

The J gene is TRBJ1-6, the V gene TRBV6-2 or TRBV6-3; D is uncertain. V dropped 0 bases and J dropped 4 bases, with 7 bases sitting between them. CDR3 length: 15 residues. The germline gives CDR1 MNHEY, CDR2 SVGEGT. This chain's CDR3 is CASSYSQTYNSPLHF. The CDR3 DNA reads TGTGCCAGCAGTTACTCTCAGACTTATAATTCACCCCTCCACTTT.

The sample holds a few counts of this clone. The V gene is TRBV28, the J gene TRBJ1-1; D remains unclear. Germline loops: CDR1 MDHEN, CDR2 SYDVKM. The CDR3 is 16 residues long. V lost 2 bases and J 8 bases, leaving 21 bases between the germline ends. DNA of the CDR3: TGTGCCAGCAGTTTAGGGTATAGGAGACCGACTGAGGAAGCTTTCTTT. This gives the protein CASSLGYRRPTEEAFF. Supplemented by reference TRBV28 and TRBJ1-1, the full variable domain reads DVKVTQSSRYLVKRTGEKVFLECVQDMDHENMFWYRQDPGLGLRLIYFSYDVKMKEKGDIPEGYSVSREKKERFSLILESASTNQTSMYLCASSLGYRRPTEEAFFGQGTRLTVV.

V is TRBV9 and J is TRBJ1-1; tentatively, D is TRBD1 (6 bases). Germline V CDR1 and CDR2: SGDLS, YYNGEE. CDR3 length: 13 residues. V lost 7 bases, J lost 6 bases, and 16 bases lay in between. The CDR3: CASGKGERAEAFF. CDR3 nucleotide sequence: TGTGCCAGCGGCAAGGGGGAACGGGCTGAAGCTTTCTTT.

The chain recombines TRBV5-1 with TRBJ1-4; tentatively, D is TRBD1 (5 bases). The CDR3 totals 14 residues. The V and J ends lost 2 bases and 7 bases respectively, with 12 bases between them. Germline V lookup: CDR1 SGHRS, CDR2 YFSETQ. The CDR3 coding sequence is TGCGCCAGCAGCTTCCAGGGTTCCAGTGAAAAACTGTTTTTT. This sequence encodes CASSFQGSSEKLFF.

CDR3: CASSPDRVTSGKGEQYF. As DNA, the CDR3 is TGTGCCAGCAGCCCGGATAGGGTGACTAGCGGGAAGGGAGAGCAGTACTTC. The rearrangement joins TRBV5-4 to TRBJ2-7; 11 nucleotides line up with TRBD2. The germline gives CDR1 SGHNT, CDR2 YYREEE (reference sequence). The trim removed 4 bases at V and 7 bases at J, leaving 16 bases unmatched. The CDR3 is 17 amino acids.

In this sample, this clone turned up a few times. The chain links TRBV2 to TRBJ1-1; D call uncertain. The ends were cut back, 8 bases at V and 12 bases at J, with 13 bases in the middle. The CDR3 runs 10 residues. In germline, CDR1 is SNHLY, CDR2 FYNNEI. CDR3 nucleotide sequence: TGTGCCAGCGGCGGCCCTGAGACTTTCTTT. It yields the protein CASGGPETFF.

CDR3 nucleotides: TGTGCCAGCAGTTTAAGGGGGAATTTATATCAGCCCCAGCATTTT. Protein: CASSLRGNLYQPQHF. V usage is TRBV27 and J usage is TRBJ1-5; D is perhaps TRBD1 (6 bases). CDR1 is MNHEY, CDR2 SMNVEV, per germline (reference sequence). This CDR3 is 15 amino acids long. Trimming took 2 bases from V and 5 from J, leaving 13 bases between them.

The chain is built from TRBV28 and TRBJ1-4, with D perhaps matching TRBD1 (6 bases). V lost 2 bases and J lost 5, with 9 bases in between. The CDR3 contains 14 residues. Germline CDR1 is MDHEN and CDR2 is SYDVKM. DNA for the CDR3: TGTGCCAGCAGTTTAGCAGGGACAAATGAAAAACTGTTTTTT. Encoded protein: CASSLAGTNEKLFF.

This clone was counted a single time. The V gene is TRBV18, the J gene TRBJ1-1; D is possibly TRBD1 (5 bases). Trimming left V 0 bases short and J 5 bases short, with 16 bases between. Germline loops: CDR1 KGHSH, CDR2 LQKENI. This CDR3 is built from 16 residues. Here the CDR3 reads CASSPPSGRGMTEAFF. CDR3 in DNA: TGTGCCAGCTCACCACCTAGCGGAAGGGGCATGACTGAAGCTTTCTTT.

V and J are TRBV3-1 (or the pseudogene TRBV3-2) and TRBJ2-7, with 12 bases that match TRBD2. CDR1 and CDR2 from the germline V gene are LGHDT and YNNKEL (reference sequence). This CDR3 comprises 10 residues. The junction had 2 bases not matched to a gene; V was cut back by 8 bases and J by 12 bases. The CDR3 DNA reads TGTGCCAGCGGGGGACTAGCGGGGTACTTC. This codes for CASGGLAGYF.

J is TRBJ2-2 and V is TRBV19, with D possibly matching TRBD1 (6 bases). Per the germline V gene, CDR1 is LNHDA and CDR2 is SQIVND (reference sequence). This CDR3 contains 15 residues. V was clipped by 5 bases and J by 7 bases, with 17 bases between them. For the CDR3, the DNA is TGTGCCAGTAGTCCCCGGACAGTTTGGGGCGGGGAGCTGTTTTTT. Translated, it gives CASSPRTVWGGELFF. The full variable domain, with the rest looked up from reference TRBV19 and TRBJ2-2, is DGGITQSPKYLFRKEGQNVTLSCEQNLNHDAMYWYRQDPGQGLRLIYYSQIVNDFQKGDIAEGYSVSREKKESFPLTVTSAQKNPTAFYLCASSPRTVWGGELFFGEGSRLTVL.

The genes are TRBV5-5 and TRBJ2-2; 9 bases fit TRBD1. Trimming removed 4 bases from V and 3 bases from J; junction bases left unmatched: 10. Germline V lookup: CDR1 SGHKS, CDR2 YYEKEE (reference sequence). The CDR3 runs 17 residues. The CDR3 loop reads CASSPYDRGRDTGELFF. The DNA for the CDR3 is TGTGCCAGCAGCCCCTACGACAGGGGGAGGGACACCGGGGAGCTGTTTTTT.

This chain links TRBV27 with TRBJ1-5; unclear D gene. The CDR3 runs to 15 residues. The germline CDR1 and CDR2 sequences are MNHEY and SMNVEV (reference sequence). V was clipped by 0 bases and J by 5 bases, with 11 bases between them. For the CDR3, the DNA is TGTGCCAGCAGTTTATCATTGGGCTCCTATCAGCCCCAGCATTTT. It translates to CASSLSLGSYQPQHF.

The chain combines TRBV5-4 with TRBJ2-3, with 7 bases aligning to TRBD2. The CDR3 is 11 amino acids. The V gene end was trimmed by 3 bases and the J gene end by 9 bases; junction bases not matched to a gene: 1. Germline loops: CDR1 SGHNT, CDR2 YYREEE (reference sequence). Written as DNA, the CDR3 is TGTGCCAGCAGCTCCGGGGGGACGCAGTATTTT. It translates to CASSSGGTQYF. Together with reference TRBV5-4 and TRBJ2-3, the CDR3 gives the full variable domain: ETGVTQSPTHLIKTRGQQVTLRCSSQSGHNTVSWYQQALGQGPQFIFQYYREEENGRGNFPPRFSGLQFPNYSSELNVNALELDDSALYLCASSSGGTQYFGPGTRLTVL.

In its sample, this clone was seen a few times. V usage is TRBV7-2 and J usage is TRBJ1-5, with TRBD1 matching 8 bases. After removal of 3 bases from V and 1 base from J, the junction contained 5 bases not matched to a gene. The CDR3 has 16 amino acids. The germline V gene has CDR1 SGHTA and CDR2 FQGNSA. The CDR3 loop is CASSLAGTGSNQPQHF. In nucleotides, the CDR3 is TGTGCCAGCAGCTTGGCAGGGACAGGCAGCAATCAGCCCCAGCATTTT.

The chain recombines TRBV24-1 with TRBJ2-5; 7 bases are shared with TRBD1. The J segment lost 5 bases and the V segment lost 5 bases, leaving 13 bases of the junction unmatched. This CDR3 has 16 amino acids. Germline V gives CDR1 KGHDR, CDR2 SFDVKD. The CDR3 loop is CATSAGWKGAGETQYF. The CDR3, as DNA: TGTGCCACCAGTGCAGGGTGGAAGGGGGCTGGGGAGACCCAGTACTTC.

This clone appeared a single time. This specimen includes other DNA sequences encoding the same CDR3. The chain links TRBV27 to TRBJ1-5, with a possible D match to TRBD1 (6 bases). V gave up 5 bases and J gave up 4 bases, with 12 bases separating them. This CDR3 is 14 amino acids long. Looked up from germline, CDR1 is MNHEY and CDR2 is SMNVEV (reference sequence). The CDR3 coding sequence is TGTGCCAGCAGTCTAGGACAGTTAAATCAGCCCCAGCATTTT. Translation gives CASSLGQLNQPQHF.

The V call is TRBV24-1, the J call TRBJ2-2, with 10 bases lining up with TRBD1. There are 17 residues in the CDR3. With 4 bases clipped from V and 3 bases from J, the junction kept 7 bases outside the gene matches. CDR1 and CDR2 from the germline V gene are KGHDR and SFDVKD. The CDR3 DNA reads as TGTGCCACCAGTGACCCGGGACAGGGGCTATACACCGGGGAGCTGTTTTTT. Its translation is CATSDPGQGLYTGELFF.

The chain combines TRBV19 with TRBJ2-1; 12 bases align to TRBD2. V shed 6 bases, J shed 2 bases, and the junction held 5 bases outside the gene matches. The CDR3 covers 16 residues. The germline gives CDR1 LNHDA, CDR2 SQIVND (reference sequence). The DNA for the CDR3 is TGTGCCAGTAGCCGGACTAGCGGGGCACCCTACAATGAGCAGTTCTTC. It encodes CASSRTSGAPYNEQFF.

J is TRBJ1-3 and V is TRBV28; 7 bases map to TRBD1. Germline loops: CDR1 MDHEN, CDR2 SYDVKM. V lost 4 bases, J lost 1 base, and 10 bases stayed unmatched. The CDR3 extends over 17 amino acids. CDR3 coding DNA: TGTGCCAGCAGTTACCCGGGACAGATGATGTCTGGAAACACCATATATTTT. Protein sequence: CASSYPGQMMSGNTIYF.